These T cell receptor beta chains were read from a single sample in a study of blood T cell repertoires in COVID-19. Sequenced by immunoSEQ multiplex PCR; TCRdb stores in-frame clones only, minus some. The sample has over 250,000 clones; 85% to 90% are singletons. The material sequenced was PBMCs or T cells enriched from blood (not recorded which). These receptors came from a woman in her fifties or sixties in a cohort exposed to, infected with or recovered from COVID-19 (not recorded which). CDR3s include the opening cysteine and the closing phenylalanine or tryptophan. A D gene is named only where the DNA matches it firmly. Some rows have no size entry. The others give once, few or many, or a class for an expanded clone.

V	D	size	J	CDR3	DNA
TRBV19	TRBD1	-	TRBJ1-2	CASSLGQGDGYTF	TGTGCCAGTAGTCTCGGACAGGGTGATGGCTACACCTTC
TRBV15	TRBD1	few	TRBJ2-7	CATSRDVIGHRGHEQYF	TGTGCCACCAGCAGAGATGTAATCGGTCACAGGGGCCACGAGCAGTACTTC
TRBV5-1	-	-	TRBJ2-7	CASSLAGDNYEQYF	TGCGCCAGCAGCTTGGCAGGGGACAACTACGAGCAGTACTTC
TRBV28	-	-	TRBJ2-3	CASSPFLQGDTQYF	TGTGCCAGCAGTCCTTTTTTACAGGGAGATACGCAGTATTTT
TRBV6-2/TRBV6-3	TRBD1	-	TRBJ1-2	CASSRQGVYGYTF	TGTGCCAGCAGTCGACAGGGGGTTTATGGCTACACCTTC
TRBV7-7	-	-	TRBJ1-3	CASSLAEGSGNTIYF	TGTGCTAGCAGCTTAGCGGAGGGATCTGGAAACACCATATATTTT
TRBV6-5	TRBD1	-	TRBJ1-6	CASSPPTGDNSPLHF	TGTGCCAGCAGTCCTCCGACAGGGGATAATTCACCCCTCCACTTT
TRBV19	-	-	TRBJ1-5	CASSIPGGKPQHF	TGTGCCAGTAGTATACCGGGGGGTAAGCCCCAGCATTTT
TRBV14	-	-	TRBJ2-1	CASSQVRQYNEQFF	TGTGCCAGCAGCCAAGTTCGACAGTACAATGAGCAGTTCTTC
TRBV18	-	-	TRBJ2-7	CASSPAAGRLGSSYEQYF	TGTGCCAGCTCACCGGCCGCAGGGCGACTAGGAAGCTCCTACGAGCAGTACTTC
TRBV5-6	TRBD1	-	TRBJ2-2	CASSLAGTGGRRTGELFF	TGTGCCAGCAGCTTGGCAGGGACAGGGGGTAGAAGGACCGGGGAGCTGTTTTTT
TRBV3-1/TRBV3-2	-	-	TRBJ1-2	CASSQERGFDYGYTF	TGTGCCAGCAGCCAAGAACGGGGGTTTGACTATGGCTACACCTTC
TRBV19	TRBD1	-	TRBJ2-3	CASTPGTGKGDTQYF	TGTGCCAGTACTCCCGGGACAGGGAAAGGGGATACGCAGTATTTT
TRBV7-2	TRBD1	-	TRBJ2-7	CASSRGTGTTYEQYF	TGTGCCAGCAGCAGAGGGACAGGTACGACCTACGAGCAGTACTTC
TRBV30	-	-	TRBJ1-5	CAWSKPPGYSNQPQHF	TGTGCCTGGAGTAAGCCTCCGGGGTATAGCAATCAGCCCCAGCATTTT
TRBV24-1	-	-	TRBJ2-3	CATSEAAFFGPGTQYF	TGTGCCACCAGTGAAGCGGCTTTTTTCGGGCCGGGTACGCAGTATTTT
TRBV19	TRBD2	-	TRBJ2-2	CASSSWGLAGAGDTGELFF	TGTGCCAGTAGTTCCTGGGGACTAGCGGGAGCGGGGGACACCGGGGAGCTGTTTTTT
TRBV20-1	-	-	TRBJ1-1	CSDDRHTEAFF	TGCAGCGACGACAGACACACTGAAGCTTTCTTT
TRBV5-1	TRBD1	-	TRBJ2-1	CASSLELGQVYNEQFF	TGCGCCAGCAGCTTGGAATTGGGACAGGTTTACAATGAGCAGTTCTTC
TRBV20-1	-	-	TRBJ2-1	CSASDYQSSYNEQFF	TGCAGTGCCAGTGACTACCAAAGCTCCTACAATGAGCAGTTCTTC
TRBV10-3	TRBD1	-	TRBJ1-5	CAISDTGGLSNQPQHF	TGTGCCATCAGTGATACAGGGGGTTTAAGCAATCAGCCCCAGCATTTT
TRBV2	-	once	TRBJ2-1	CASRVGNEQFF	TGTGCCAGCAGGGTCGGGAATGAGCAGTTCTTC
TRBV5-5	TRBD1	few	TRBJ1-4	CASSLHEQGAEKLFF	TGTGCCAGCAGCTTGCATGAACAGGGGGCTGAAAAACTGTTTTTT
TRBV28	TRBD1	-	TRBJ1-4	CASSFRGRTNEKLFF	TGTGCCAGCAGTTTCAGGGGGAGAACTAATGAAAAACTGTTTTTT
TRBV6-5	TRBD2	-	TRBJ2-7	CASGTSGGYEQYF	TGTGCCAGCGGGACTAGCGGGGGTTACGAGCAGTACTTC
TRBV7-9	-	once	TRBJ2-5	CASRLDTSQETQYF	TGTGCCAGCAGACTAGACACTTCTCAAGAGACCCAGTACTTC
TRBV28	-	-	TRBJ2-7	CASSFRGSHEQYF	TGTGCCAGCAGTTTCAGAGGGTCCCACGAGCAGTACTTC
TRBV7-9	TRBD1	-	TRBJ2-3	CASSNRTGGLHTQYF	TGTGCCAGCAGCAACCGGACAGGGGGTCTGCATACGCAGTATTTT
TRBV19	-	-	TRBJ2-7	CASSILADSYEQYF	TGTGCCAGTAGTATCCTTGCGGATTCCTACGAGCAGTACTTC
TRBV4-2	-	-	TRBJ2-2	CASSRGLSPGELFF	TGTGCCAGCAGCCGCGGACTCTCACCCGGGGAGCTGTTTTTT
TRBV7-9	TRBD2	-	TRBJ2-1	CASSLEREEVVRYNEQFF	TGTGCCAGCAGCTTGGAGCGGGAGGAGGTAGTCCGTTACAATGAGCAGTTCTTC
TRBV7-9	-	-	TRBJ2-5	CASSFPPGRRQETQYF	TGTGCCAGCAGCTTCCCGCCAGGGAGGAGGCAAGAGACCCAGTACTTC
TRBV7-3	TRBD2	-	TRBJ2-7	CASSPSPWGGEQYF	TGTGCCAGCAGCCCCTCGCCGTGGGGGGGCGAGCAGTACTTC
TRBV5-1	-	-	TRBJ1-2	CASSLAAGSQAGGYTF	TGCGCCAGCAGCTTGGCCGCGGGGAGTCAAGCGGGAGGCTACACCTTC
TRBV5-6	-	-	TRBJ2-1	CASSLFGGDNEQFF	TGTGCCAGCAGCTTGTTTGGAGGCGACAATGAGCAGTTCTTC
TRBV14	TRBD2	-	TRBJ2-2	CASRASGTTGELFF	TGTGCCAGCAGGGCTAGCGGGACCACCGGGGAGCTGTTTTTT
TRBV4-1	TRBD1	few	TRBJ2-7	CASSQAWQGADEQYF	TGCGCCAGCAGCCAAGCTTGGCAGGGGGCAGACGAGCAGTACTTC
TRBV4-1	-	-	TRBJ1-6	CASSQDRGNSPLHF	TGCGCCAGCAGCCAAGACAGGGGAAATTCACCCCTCCACTTT
TRBV2	-	once	TRBJ1-2	CASSELAPNYGYTF	TGTGCCAGCAGTGAGCTGGCCCCTAACTATGGCTACACCTTC
TRBV18	TRBD1	-	TRBJ1-1	CASSPGQGVPTEAFF	TGTGCCAGCTCACCGGGACAGGGGGTTCCCACTGAAGCTTTCTTT
TRBV9	TRBD1	-	TRBJ2-4	CASSPDRGGPKNIQYF	TGTGCCAGCAGCCCCGACAGGGGAGGACCCAAAAACATTCAGTACTTC
TRBV19	TRBD2	-	TRBJ2-3	CASSIWTSFDTQYF	TGTGCCAGTAGTATCTGGACTAGCTTTGATACGCAGTATTTT
TRBV28	TRBD2	-	TRBJ2-2	CASSRLAGGHTGELFF	TGTGCCAGCAGCAGACTAGCGGGAGGTCACACCGGGGAGCTGTTTTTT
TRBV7-9	-	-	TRBJ2-7	CASSFIALGEQYF	TGTGCCAGCAGCTTTATCGCTCTCGGCGAGCAGTACTTC
TRBV7-3	-	once	TRBJ2-1	CASSLSPSLEQFF	TGTGCCAGCAGCTTAAGTCCCTCACTTGAGCAGTTCTTC
TRBV15	-	-	TRBJ2-1	CATSRESSTNQFYNEQFF	TGTGCCACCAGCAGAGAGAGTTCGACTAACCAATTCTACAATGAGCAGTTCTTC
TRBV5-4	TRBD1	-	TRBJ2-3	CASSVQGTDTQYF	TGTGCCAGCAGCGTACAGGGGACAGATACGCAGTATTTT
TRBV2	-	-	TRBJ1-1	CASIRVWGAFF	TGTGCCAGCATCAGGGTTTGGGGAGCTTTCTTT
TRBV5-4	TRBD2	once	TRBJ2-1	CASSSPGLAGGPSGNEQFF	TGTGCCAGCAGCTCTCCGGGACTAGCGGGAGGGCCCTCGGGCAATGAGCAGTTCTTC
TRBV9	TRBD1	-	TRBJ2-1	CASSFDRGRENEQFF	TGTGCCAGCAGCTTCGACAGGGGGCGGGAGAATGAGCAGTTCTTC
TRBV27	TRBD2	-	TRBJ2-7	CASARLAGEQYF	TGTGCCAGCGCCAGACTAGCGGGAGAGCAGTACTTC